The rows below give T cell receptor beta chains drawn from one sample of a study of metastatic and nonmetastatic thyroid tumors. TCRdb called clones again from the PCR reads with MiXCR. The data show about 27,000 clones, 15% seen once. Source material: blood. These receptors came from a male donor with papillary thyroid cancer or a benign thyroid nodule (not recorded which). Some clones in this sample may be carry-over from other donors' samples. CDR3s include the opening cysteine and the closing phenylalanine or tryptophan. D genes are given only for firm matches. The listing skips clone size in some rows; elsewhere it reads once, few, many or a size class.

>many|TRBV7-9|TRBJ2-1|TRBD1
TGTGCCAGCAGCCCAGGACAGGGGCGGAACAATGAGCAGTTCTTC
CASSPGQGRNNEQFF
>many|TRBV11-3|TRBJ2-3|TRBD2
TGTGCCAGCAGCTTAGATAGAGGAAGCGGGAGGCGGGGGACAGATACGCAGTATTTT
CASSLDRGSGRRGTDTQYF
>many|TRBV27|TRBJ2-7|-
TGTGCCAGCAGTTCCGAGTACGAGCAGTACTTC
CASSSEYEQYF
>few|TRBV6-4|TRBJ2-4|TRBD1
TGTGCCAGCTCACAGGGGACAGGCAGGGACATTCAGTACTTC
CASSQGTGRDIQYF
>many|TRBV14|TRBJ2-5|TRBD2
TGTGCCAGCAGCCAAGTGGCTAGCGGGGGACCTTCTGGCGAGACCCAGTACTTC
CASSQVASGGPSGETQYF
>medium-sized|TRBV6-1|TRBJ1-6|-
TGTGCCAGCAGTGGACAGTATTTGTGGAATTCACCCCTCCACTTT
CASSGQYLWNSPLHF
>once|TRBV4-2|TRBJ2-7|TRBD1
TGTGCCAGCAGCCTTTCGGAGGGACAGGGGGCAGGGGAGCAGTACTTC
CASSLSEGQGAGEQYF
>many|TRBV30|TRBJ1-6|-
TGTGCCTGGCAGGGATCCTATAATTCACCCCTCCACTTT
CAWQGSYNSPLHF
>many|TRBV5-5|TRBJ1-5|TRBD1
TGTGCCAGCAGCTGGAGACAGGGAAGGGAGGATCAGCCCCAGCATTTT
CASSWRQGREDQPQHF
>many|TRBV4-1|TRBJ2-7|-
TGCGCCAGCAGCCAGATGGACGGATCCTACGAGCAGTACTTC
CASSQMDGSYEQYF
>-|TRBV6-1|TRBJ1-2|-
TGTGCCAGCAGTGAATCAAGTGGAGTTTGGGGCTACACCTTC
CASSESSGVWGYTF
>-|TRBV29-1|TRBJ2-1|-
TGCAGCGTTGATCGTGGGTACAATGAGCAGTTCTTC
CSVDRGYNEQFF
>medium-sized|TRBV12-3/TRBV12-4|TRBJ2-7|-
TGTGCCAGCTCCCAGCCCGGGGGCGGCCACGAGCAGTACTTC
CASSQPGGGHEQYF
>many|TRBV10-3|TRBJ2-7|TRBD2
TGTGCCATGGGACTAGGTGGGGTCTACGAGCAGTACTTC
CAMGLGGVYEQYF
>many|TRBV30|TRBJ1-1|-
TGTGCCTGGAGTGTACGGCAAGGAGCTTTCTTT
CAWSVRQGAFF
>many|TRBV19|TRBJ1-5|TRBD1
TGTGCCAGTAGCCCAGGGGGTAGCAATCAGCCCCAGCATTTT
CASSPGGSNQPQHF
>few|TRBV27|TRBJ2-5|-
TGTGCCAGCCGTAATGCCCTGGCGGAGACCCAGTACTTC
CASRNALAETQYF
>-|TRBV29-1|TRBJ2-1|-
TGCAGCGTTGACTCCGGGAGCTCCTACAATGAGCAGTTCTTC
CSVDSGSSYNEQFF
>many|TRBV5-1|TRBJ1-1|-
TGCGCCAGCAGCTTGGATCAGGTGAACACTGAAGCTTTCTTT
CASSLDQVNTEAFF
>-|TRBV9|TRBJ1-1|-
TGTGCCAGCAGCGGATCTAACACTGAAGCTTTCTTT
CASSGSNTEAFF
>many|TRBV10-3|TRBJ2-1|TRBD2
TGTGCCAGACTAGCGGGAGTCAATGAGCAGTTCTTC
CARLAGVNEQFF
>many|TRBV5-4|TRBJ1-4|-
TGTGCCAGCAGCTTACACAATAATGAAAAACTGTTTTTT
CASSLHNNEKLFF
>many|TRBV4-2|TRBJ2-2|TRBD2
TGTGCCAGCAGCCAAGAGACTAGCGGGGAGCCCGGGGAGCTGTTTTTT
CASSQETSGEPGELFF
>medium-sized|TRBV20-1|TRBJ2-7|-
TGCAGTGCCCCGGCGTATGGGTCCTTCGGCGAGCAGTACTTC
CSAPAYGSFGEQYF
>many|TRBV28|TRBJ1-2|TRBD1
TGTGCCAGCCTTGGCCGGGACAGGGTTCACTATGGCTACACCTTC
CASLGRDRVHYGYTF
>many|TRBV20-1|TRBJ2-5|-
TGCAGTGCTAAGGACGTGCGCGCCCAAGAGACCCAGTACTTC
CSAKDVRAQETQYF
>many|TRBV10-3|TRBJ2-7|TRBD1
TGTGCCATCAGTGAGGGGGCAGGGGGCGAGCAGTACTTC
CAISEGAGGEQYF
>many|TRBV5-4|TRBJ2-7|-
TGTGCCAGCAGCTTTGAATTGACAGGCTCCCTCTCCTACGAGCAGTACTTC
CASSFELTGSLSYEQYF
>-|TRBV11-2|TRBJ2-3|-
TGTGCCAGCAGCTTAGAGGGGCGGCTAGCGTGTGATACGCAGTATTTT
CASSLEGRLACDTQYF
>-|TRBV20-1|TRBJ2-7|-
TGCAGTGCAGAAGCGGCGACCGTCACGCGGCAGTACTTC
CSAEAATVTRQYF
>many|TRBV11-1|TRBJ2-2|-
TGTGCCAGCAGCTTTGTTACGGGAGAATATAGCGGGGAGCTGTTTTTT
CASSFVTGEYSGELFF
>many|TRBV7-9|TRBJ2-7|TRBD1
TGTGCCAGCAGCCTGAGACAGGGCTCCTACGAGCAGTACTTC
CASSLRQGSYEQYF
>many|TRBV9|TRBJ1-3|TRBD1
TGTGCCAGCAGCGGAGAACCGGGACAGCCTATCTCTGGAAACACCATATATTTT
CASSGEPGQPISGNTIYF
>once|TRBV7-2|TRBJ2-2|-
TGTTCCAGCAGCCCTTACCAATCGGGAGCCCGGGAGCTGTTTTTT
CSSSPYQSGARELFF
>-|TRBV20-1|TRBJ2-7|TRBD1
TGCAGTGCGGAAGTACAGGGGGCCGACTACGAGCAGTACTTC
CSAEVQGADYEQYF
>-|TRBV11-2|TRBJ2-5|-
TGTGCCAACAGCCACCGACCGCCACAGGAGACCCAGTACTTC
CANSHRPPQETQYF
>many|TRBV7-3|TRBJ2-3|-
TGTGCCAGCAGCCCCTATATCCCAGATACGCAGTATTTT
CASSPYIPDTQYF
>many|TRBV7-8|TRBJ2-7|TRBD2
TGTGCCAGCAGCTTAGGGGCAGTAGCGGGAGTTGGAGAGCAGTACTTC
CASSLGAVAGVGEQYF
>many|TRBV5-1|TRBJ2-7|TRBD1
TGCGCCAGCAGCTTGGTTCCAGGGGGCCTTTACGAGCAGTACTTC
CASSLVPGGLYEQYF
>many|TRBV18|TRBJ1-3|-
TGTGCCAGCTCACCCGGCGTAGACACTGGAAACACCATATATTTT
CASSPGVDTGNTIYF
>many|TRBV12-3/TRBV12-4|TRBJ2-5|-
TGTGCCAGCAGTTTAGCACAAATAGCAGCGGGTCTACACTTC
CASSLAQIAAGLHF
>many|TRBV9|TRBJ2-7|TRBD2
TGTGCCAGCAGCGGGCGGACTAGCGGGAGCGGCGAGCAGTACTTC
CASSGRTSGSGEQYF
>many|TRBV28|TRBJ2-5|TRBD1
TGTGCCAGCAGTTTAAGGGACAGATGGAAGACCCAGTACTTC
CASSLRDRWKTQYF
>many|TRBV10-2|TRBJ2-5|-
TGCGCCAGCAGCCAACAGGGCGTGGAGACCCAGTACTTC
CASSQQGVETQYF
>many|TRBV7-2|TRBJ1-5|-
TGTGCCAGCAGCTTACGGGGAAGCAATCAGCCCCAGCATTTT
CASSLRGSNQPQHF
>many|TRBV6-1|TRBJ1-5|TRBD1
TGTGCCAGCGATCCGGGACAGGGGCATCAGCCCCAGCATTTT
CASDPGQGHQPQHF
>many|TRBV7-6|TRBJ1-1|-
TGTGCCAGCAGCTTGGGAGGGGCGAACACTGAAGCTTTCTTT
CASSLGGANTEAFF
>many|TRBV20-1|TRBJ2-2|TRBD2
TGCAGTGCTAGCCCTCTTAGCGGGAGAAACACCGGGGAGCTGTTTTTT
CSASPLSGRNTGELFF
>-|TRBV4-2|TRBJ2-7|TRBD1
TGTGCCAGCAGCCCCACCGACTCGACAGGGACCTACGAGCAGTACTTC
CASSPTDSTGTYEQYF
>many|TRBV7-2|TRBJ2-7|-
TGTGCCAGCAGCCAGTTGTACGAGCAGTACTTC
CASSQLYEQYF
>many|TRBV9|TRBJ1-6|-
TGTGCCAGCAGCGTAGCCCCAGGAAATTCACCCCTCCACTTT
CASSVAPGNSPLHF
>few|TRBV6-1|TRBJ2-3|-
TGTGCCAGCAGATGGTACGTAACAGATACGCAGTATTTT
CASRWYVTDTQYF
>many|TRBV24-1|TRBJ2-1|TRBD1
TGTGCCACCAGTGGACAGGGTTTCTACAATGAGCAGTTCTTC
CATSGQGFYNEQFF
>many|TRBV19|TRBJ2-5|TRBD2
TGTGCCAGTAGTCTACTAGCGGGGCAAGAGACCCAGTACTTC
CASSLLAGQETQYF
>-|TRBV6-2/TRBV6-3|TRBJ2-2|-
TGTGCCAGCAGTGCTCGTCTGGGGGACACCGGGGAGCTGTTTTTT
CASSARLGDTGELFF
>many|TRBV6-2/TRBV6-3|TRBJ2-7|TRBD1
TGTGCCAGCAGGTTTACCGGGACAGGGTATTGGGAGCAGTACTTC
CASRFTGTGYWEQYF
>many|TRBV3-1|TRBJ2-6|-
TGTGCCAGCAGCCAAGAAACTGGGTCTGGGGCCAACGTCCTGACTTTC
CASSQETGSGANVLTF
>-|TRBV5-4|TRBJ1-2|-
TGTGCCAGCAGCTTGGGGGCCCTACAGTGGTACTATGGCTACACCTTC
CASSLGALQWYYGYTF
>many|TRBV4-1|TRBJ1-5|-
TGCGCCAGCAGCCCCGGAAGGCCCCAGCATTTT
CASSPGRPQHF
>-|TRBV4-1|TRBJ2-7|-
TGCGGCAGCAGCCCACGAGGGCCATTCGATAGTTTCTACGAGCAGTACTTC
CGSSPRGPFDSFYEQYF